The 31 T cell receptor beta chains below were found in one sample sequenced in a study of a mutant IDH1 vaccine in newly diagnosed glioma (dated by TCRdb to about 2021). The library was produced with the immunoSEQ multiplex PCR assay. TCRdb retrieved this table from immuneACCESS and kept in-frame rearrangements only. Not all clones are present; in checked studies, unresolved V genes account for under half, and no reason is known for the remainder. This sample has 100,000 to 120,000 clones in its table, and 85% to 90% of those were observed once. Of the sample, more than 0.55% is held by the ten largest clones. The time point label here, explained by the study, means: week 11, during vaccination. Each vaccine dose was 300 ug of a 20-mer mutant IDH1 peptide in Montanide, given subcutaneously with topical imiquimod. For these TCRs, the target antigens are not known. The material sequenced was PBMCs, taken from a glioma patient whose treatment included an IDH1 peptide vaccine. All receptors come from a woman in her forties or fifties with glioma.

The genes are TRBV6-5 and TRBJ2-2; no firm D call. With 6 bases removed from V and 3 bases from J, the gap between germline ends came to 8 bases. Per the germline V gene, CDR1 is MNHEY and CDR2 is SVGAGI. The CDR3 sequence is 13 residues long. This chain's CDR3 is CASSHTYTGELFF. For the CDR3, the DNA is TGTGCCAGCAGCCACACGTACACCGGGGAGCTGTTTTTT.

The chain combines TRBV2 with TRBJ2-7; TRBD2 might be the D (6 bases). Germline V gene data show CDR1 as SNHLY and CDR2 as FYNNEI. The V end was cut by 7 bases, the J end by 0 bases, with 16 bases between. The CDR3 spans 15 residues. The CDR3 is CASTPGLLSSYEQYF. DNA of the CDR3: TGTGCCAGCACCCCGGGACTGTTGAGCTCCTACGAGCAGTACTTC.

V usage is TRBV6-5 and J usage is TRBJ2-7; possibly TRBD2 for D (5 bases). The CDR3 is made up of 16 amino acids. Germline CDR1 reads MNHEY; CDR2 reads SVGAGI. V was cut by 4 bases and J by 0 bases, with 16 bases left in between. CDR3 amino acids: CASSFMRASSSYEQYF. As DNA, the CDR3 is TGTGCCAGCAGTTTCATGAGGGCGTCGAGCTCCTACGAGCAGTACTTC.

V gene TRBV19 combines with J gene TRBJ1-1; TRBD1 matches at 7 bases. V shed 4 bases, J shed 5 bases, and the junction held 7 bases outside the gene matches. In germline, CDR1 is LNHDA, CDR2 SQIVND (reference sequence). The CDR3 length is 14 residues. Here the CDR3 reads CASSTQGVETEAFF. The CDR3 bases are TGTGCCAGTAGTACTCAGGGGGTCGAGACTGAAGCTTTCTTT.

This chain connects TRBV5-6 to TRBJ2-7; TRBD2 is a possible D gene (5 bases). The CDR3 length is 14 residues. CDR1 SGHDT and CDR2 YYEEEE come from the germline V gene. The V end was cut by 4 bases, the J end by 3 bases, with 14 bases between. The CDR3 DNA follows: TGTGCCAGCAGCCCGGACCCCGGAGGCTACGAGCAGTACTTC. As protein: CASSPDPGGYEQYF.

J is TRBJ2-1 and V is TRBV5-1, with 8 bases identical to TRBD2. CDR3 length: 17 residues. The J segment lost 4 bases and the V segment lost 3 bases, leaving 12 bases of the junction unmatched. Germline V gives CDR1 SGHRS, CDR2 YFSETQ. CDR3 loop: CASSYPAGVTRYNEQFF. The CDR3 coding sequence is TGCGCCAGCAGCTACCCAGCGGGAGTGACGCGGTACAATGAGCAGTTCTTC.

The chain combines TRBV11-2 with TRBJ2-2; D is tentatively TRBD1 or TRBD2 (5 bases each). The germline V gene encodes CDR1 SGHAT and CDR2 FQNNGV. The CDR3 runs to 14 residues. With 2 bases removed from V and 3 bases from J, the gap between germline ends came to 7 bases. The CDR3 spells CASSLRGDTGELFF. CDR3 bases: TGTGCCAGCAGCTTAAGAGGGGACACCGGGGAGCTGTTTTTT.

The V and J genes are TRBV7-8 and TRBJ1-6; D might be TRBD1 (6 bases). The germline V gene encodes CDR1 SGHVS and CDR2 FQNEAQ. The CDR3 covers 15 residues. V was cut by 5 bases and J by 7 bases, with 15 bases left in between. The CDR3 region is CASSPIGQGNSPLHF. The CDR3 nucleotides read TGTGCCAGCAGCCCGATTGGGCAGGGGAATTCACCCCTCCACTTT.

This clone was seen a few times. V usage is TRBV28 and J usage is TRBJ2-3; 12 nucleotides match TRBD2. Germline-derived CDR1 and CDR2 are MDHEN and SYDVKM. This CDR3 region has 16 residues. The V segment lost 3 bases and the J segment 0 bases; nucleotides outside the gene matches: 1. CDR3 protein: CASSFGLAGSTDTQYF. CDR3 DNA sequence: TGTGCCAGCAGTTTCGGACTAGCGGGGAGCACAGATACGCAGTATTTT.

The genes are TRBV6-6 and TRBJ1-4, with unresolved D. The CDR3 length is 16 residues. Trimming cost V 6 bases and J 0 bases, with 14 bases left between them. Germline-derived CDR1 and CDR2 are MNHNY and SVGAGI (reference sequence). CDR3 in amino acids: CASSRGLIATNEKLFF. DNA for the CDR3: TGTGCCAGCAGCCGCGGACTGATTGCAACTAATGAAAAACTGTTTTTT.

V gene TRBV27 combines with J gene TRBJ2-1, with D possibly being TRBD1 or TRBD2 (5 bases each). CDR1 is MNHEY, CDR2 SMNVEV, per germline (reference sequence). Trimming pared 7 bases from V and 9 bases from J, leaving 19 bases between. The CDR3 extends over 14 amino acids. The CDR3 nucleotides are TGTGCCAGCACCCGGGACCCCGAGGCGGGTGAGCAGTTCTTC. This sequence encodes CASTRDPEAGEQFF.

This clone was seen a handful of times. CDR3 sequence reads: CASSRQGSDPDTQYF. CDR3 nucleotide sequence: TGTGCCAGCTCCCGCCAGGGTTCTGATCCAGATACGCAGTATTTT. V and J are TRBV6-1 and TRBJ2-3, with D possibly matching TRBD1 (5 bases). The CDR3 has 15 amino acids. V lost 8 bases, J lost 4 bases, and 19 bases lay in between. The germline CDR1 and CDR2 sequences are MNHNS and SASEGT.

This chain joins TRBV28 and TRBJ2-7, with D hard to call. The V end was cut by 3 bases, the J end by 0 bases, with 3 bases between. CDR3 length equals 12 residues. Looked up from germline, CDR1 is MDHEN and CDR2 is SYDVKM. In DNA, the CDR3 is TGTGCCAGCAGTTTCCTCTCCTACGAGCAGTACTTC. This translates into CASSFLSYEQYF. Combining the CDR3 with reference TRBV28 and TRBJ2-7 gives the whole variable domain DVKVTQSSRYLVKRTGEKVFLECVQDMDHENMFWYRQDPGLGLRLIYFSYDVKMKEKGDIPEGYSVSREKKERFSLILESASTNQTSMYLCASSFLSYEQYFGPGTRLTVT.

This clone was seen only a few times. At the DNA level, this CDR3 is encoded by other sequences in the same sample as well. CDR3: CASSPLALSSYEQYF. The CDR3 region has the DNA TGTGCCAGCAGTCCTTTAGCCCTTAGCTCCTACGAGCAGTACTTC. This chain connects TRBV7-8 to TRBJ2-7; D is uncertain. The CDR3 length is 15 residues. Germline CDR1 and CDR2: SGHVS and FQNEAQ. Between the trimmed V and J ends, which lost 6 bases and 0 bases, there was a span of 15 bases.

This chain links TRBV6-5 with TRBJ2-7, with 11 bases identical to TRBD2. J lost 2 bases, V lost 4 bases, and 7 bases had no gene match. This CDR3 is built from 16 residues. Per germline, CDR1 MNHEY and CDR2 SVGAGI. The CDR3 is CASSSRLAGLTYEQYF. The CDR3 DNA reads TGTGCCAGCAGTTCCCGACTAGCGGGATTAACCTACGAGCAGTACTTC.

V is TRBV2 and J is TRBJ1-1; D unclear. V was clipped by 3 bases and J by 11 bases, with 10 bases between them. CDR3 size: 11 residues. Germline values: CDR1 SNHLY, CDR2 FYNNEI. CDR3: CASSDEGWAFF. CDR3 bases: TGTGCCAGCAGTGATGAGGGTTGGGCTTTCTTT.

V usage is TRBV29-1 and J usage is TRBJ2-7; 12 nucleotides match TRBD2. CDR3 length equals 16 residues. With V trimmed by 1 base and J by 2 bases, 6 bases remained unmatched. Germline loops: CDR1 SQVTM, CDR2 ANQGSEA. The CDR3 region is CSVEVHGLAGTYEQYF. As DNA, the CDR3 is TGCAGCGTTGAAGTCCACGGACTAGCGGGGACCTACGAGCAGTACTTC.

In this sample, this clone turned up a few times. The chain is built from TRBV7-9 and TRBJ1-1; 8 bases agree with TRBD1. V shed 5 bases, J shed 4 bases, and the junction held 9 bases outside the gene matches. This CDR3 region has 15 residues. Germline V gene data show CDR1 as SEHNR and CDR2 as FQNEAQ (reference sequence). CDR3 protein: CASSPTGQGGTEAFF. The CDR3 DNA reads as TGTGCCAGCAGCCCGACTGGACAGGGTGGCACTGAAGCTTTCTTT.

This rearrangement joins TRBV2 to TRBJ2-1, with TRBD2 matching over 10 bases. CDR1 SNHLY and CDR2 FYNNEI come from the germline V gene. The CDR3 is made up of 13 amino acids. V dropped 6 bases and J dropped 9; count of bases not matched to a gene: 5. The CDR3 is CASRRGLAFEQFF. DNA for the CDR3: TGTGCCAGCAGGCGGGGACTAGCGTTTGAGCAGTTCTTC. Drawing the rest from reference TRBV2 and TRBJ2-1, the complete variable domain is EPEVTQTPSHQVTQMGQEVILRCVPISNHLYFYWYRQILGQKVEFLVSFYNNEISEKSEIFDDQFSVERPDGSNFTLKIRSTKLEDSAMYFCASRRGLAFEQFFGPGTRLTVL.

The CDR3 loop is CASSILGRTGELFF. DNA of the CDR3: TGTGCCAGTAGTATTCTTGGGAGAACCGGGGAGCTGTTTTTT. This chain connects TRBV19 to TRBJ2-2; a possible D gene is TRBD2 (5 bases). This CDR3 has 14 amino acids. The germline V gene encodes CDR1 LNHDA and CDR2 SQIVND (reference sequence). V was shortened by 3 bases and J by 5 bases, with 10 bases between the two germline ends.

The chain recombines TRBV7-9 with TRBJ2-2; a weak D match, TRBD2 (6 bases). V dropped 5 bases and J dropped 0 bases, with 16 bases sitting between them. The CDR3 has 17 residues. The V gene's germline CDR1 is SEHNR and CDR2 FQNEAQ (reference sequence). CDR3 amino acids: CASSVARDFANTGELFF. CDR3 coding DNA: TGTGCCAGCAGCGTTGCCCGGGACTTCGCGAACACCGGGGAGCTGTTTTTT.

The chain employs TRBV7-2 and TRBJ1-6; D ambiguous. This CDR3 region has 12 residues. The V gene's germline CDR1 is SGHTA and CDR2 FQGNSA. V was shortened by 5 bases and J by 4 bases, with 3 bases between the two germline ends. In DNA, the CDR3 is TGTGCCAGCAGCCCTTATAATTCACCCCTCCACTTT. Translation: CASSPYNSPLHF.

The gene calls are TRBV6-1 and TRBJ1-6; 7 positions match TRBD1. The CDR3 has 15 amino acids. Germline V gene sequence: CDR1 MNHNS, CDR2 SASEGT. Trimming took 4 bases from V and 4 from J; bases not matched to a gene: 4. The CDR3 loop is CASSGGQPYNSPLHF. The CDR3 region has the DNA TGTGCCAGCAGTGGGGGACAGCCTTATAATTCACCCCTCCACTTT.

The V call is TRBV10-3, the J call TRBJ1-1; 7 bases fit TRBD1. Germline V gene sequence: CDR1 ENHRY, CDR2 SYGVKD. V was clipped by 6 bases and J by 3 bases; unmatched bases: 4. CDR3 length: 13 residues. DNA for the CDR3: TGTGCCATCAGGGGGGACAGCGACACTGAAGCTTTCTTT. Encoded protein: CAIRGDSDTEAFF.

This chain's CDR3 is CASSEAAGTGANVLTF. The CDR3 nucleotides read TGTGCCAGCAGTGAAGCAGCTGGGACTGGGGCCAACGTCCTGACTTTC. The chain carries TRBV2 and TRBJ2-6; D is unresolved. The CDR3 loop spans 16 amino acids. V dropped 0 bases and J dropped 2 bases, with 8 bases sitting between them. Germline V gene lookup returns CDR1 SNHLY and CDR2 FYNNEI.

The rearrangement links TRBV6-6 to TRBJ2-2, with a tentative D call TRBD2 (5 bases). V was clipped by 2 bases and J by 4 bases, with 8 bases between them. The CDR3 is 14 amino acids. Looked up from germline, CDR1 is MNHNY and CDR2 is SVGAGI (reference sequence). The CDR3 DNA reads TGTGCCAGCAGTTACAGGGCGGGCACCGGGGAGCTGTTTTTT. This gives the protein CASSYRAGTGELFF.

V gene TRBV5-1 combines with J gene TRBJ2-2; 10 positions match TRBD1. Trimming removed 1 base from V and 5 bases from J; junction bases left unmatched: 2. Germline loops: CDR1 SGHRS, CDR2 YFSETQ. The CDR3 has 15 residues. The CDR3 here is CASSLWTGGTGELFF. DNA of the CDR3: TGCGCCAGCAGCTTGTGGACAGGGGGTACCGGGGAGCTGTTTTTT.

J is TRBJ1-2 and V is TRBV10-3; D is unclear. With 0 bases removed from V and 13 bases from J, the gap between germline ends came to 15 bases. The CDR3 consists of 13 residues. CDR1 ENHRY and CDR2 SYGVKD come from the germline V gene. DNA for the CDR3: TGTGCCATCAGTGAGTCGGGGAGTGGAGCACTCACCTTC. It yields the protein CAISESGSGALTF.

CDR3 sequence (DNA): TGTGCCAGCGGGTTCGGGGGGGACCAGCCCCAGCATTTT. Translating gives CASGFGGDQPQHF. The chain combines TRBV27 with TRBJ1-5, with D perhaps TRBD1 (5 bases). The CDR3 extends over 13 amino acids. Germline V CDR1 and CDR2: MNHEY, SMNVEV (reference sequence). Trimming removed 8 bases at V and 7 bases at J, with 15 bases between.

For the CDR3, the DNA is TGCGCCAGCAGCTTGGAACCTAGCAATCAGCCCCAGCATTTT. The encoded protein is CASSLEPSNQPQHF. The chain joins TRBV5-1 to TRBJ1-5; no clear D gene. CDR3 length equals 14 residues. Germline CDR1 reads SGHRS; CDR2 reads YFSETQ. Trimming took 0 bases from V and 0 from J, leaving 4 bases between them. Filled out from reference TRBV5-1 and TRBJ1-5, the complete variable domain reads KAGVTQTPRYLIKTRGQQVTLSCSPISGHRSVSWYQQTPGQGLQFLFEYFSETQRNKGNFPGRFSGRQFSNSRSEMNVSTLELGDSALYLCASSLEPSNQPQHFGDGTRLSIL.

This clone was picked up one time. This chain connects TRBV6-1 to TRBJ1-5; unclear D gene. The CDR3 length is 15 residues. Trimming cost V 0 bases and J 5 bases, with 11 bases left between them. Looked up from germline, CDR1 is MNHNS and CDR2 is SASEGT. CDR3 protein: CASSEALGADQPQHF. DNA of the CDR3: TGTGCCAGCAGTGAAGCGCTGGGCGCAGATCAGCCCCAGCATTTT.